This T cell receptor (beta chain) was retrieved from a study of OX40 agonist ivuxolimab in advanced cancers. Study details: Ivuxolimab, an agonist antibody against OX40 (CD134), was given to patients. Partial responses were recorded for three patients, including one with hepatocellular carcinoma and two with cutaneous melanoma.

Germline CDR1 and CDR2: SGDLS and YYNGEE. The CDR3 consists of 16 residues. V lost 0 bases and J lost 5, with 14 bases in between. This table comes from immunoSEQ multiplex PCR, and its TCRdb copy is limited to in-frame clones, with some not included. The table records approximately 82,000 clones, approximately 82% of them present only once. Patients who had autoimmune disease history or got systemic immunosuppression were left out. This rearrangement joins TRBV9 to TRBJ2-2; D may match TRBD1 or TRBD2 (6 bases each). This specimen consisted of CD4+ or CD8+ T cells sorted from blood, obtained in a trial of the OX40 agonist ivuxolimab. This sequence was found in an adult with an advanced solid tumor such as melanoma, head and neck, liver or kidney cancer. The CDR3 nucleotides read TGTGCCAGCAGCGTAGTGGGGGGCGCGTATACCGGGGAGCTGTTTTTT. It codes for CASSVVGGAYTGELFF.